The text below deals with one T cell receptor beta chain. Its antigen is unknown. These data originate in a study of T cell responses to AZD1222 COVID-19 vaccine. Method: immunoSEQ multiplex PCR; TCRdb's copy keeps in-frame clones and lacks some. The table shows approximately 190,000 clones, with roughly 93% occurring only once. Trimming removed 3 bases from V and 5 bases from J, with 10 bases in between. The CDR3 is made up of 13 amino acids. Germline CDR1 reads SEHNR; CDR2 reads FQNEAQ (reference sequence). Findings of the study overall: A reported finding is that nearly half of spike-specific TCRs target unmutated variant regions. No repertoire was sampled before or during the peak T cell response, only after it. Spike-specific TCR depth and breadth grew after two AZD1222 doses.

This receptor was taken from an adult in good health. The rearrangement uses TRBV7-9 and TRBJ2-5, with D possibly matching TRBD2 (6 bases). This specimen was peripheral blood, taken on day 0 of AZD1222 vaccination. CDR3 loop: CASSFGGHETQYF. As DNA, the CDR3 is TGTGCCAGCAGCTTTGGAGGGCACGAGACCCAGTACTTC.